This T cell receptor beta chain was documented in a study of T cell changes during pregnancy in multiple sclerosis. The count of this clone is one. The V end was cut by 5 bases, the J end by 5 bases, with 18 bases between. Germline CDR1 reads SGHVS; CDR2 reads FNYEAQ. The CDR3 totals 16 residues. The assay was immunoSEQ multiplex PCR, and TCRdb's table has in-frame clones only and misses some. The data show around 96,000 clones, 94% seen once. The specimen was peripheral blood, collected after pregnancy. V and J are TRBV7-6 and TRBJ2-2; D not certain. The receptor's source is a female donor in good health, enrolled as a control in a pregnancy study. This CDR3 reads CASSPAAISRTGELFF. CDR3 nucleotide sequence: TGTGCCAGCAGCCCCGCCGCGATATCACGAACCGGGGAGCTGTTTTTT.